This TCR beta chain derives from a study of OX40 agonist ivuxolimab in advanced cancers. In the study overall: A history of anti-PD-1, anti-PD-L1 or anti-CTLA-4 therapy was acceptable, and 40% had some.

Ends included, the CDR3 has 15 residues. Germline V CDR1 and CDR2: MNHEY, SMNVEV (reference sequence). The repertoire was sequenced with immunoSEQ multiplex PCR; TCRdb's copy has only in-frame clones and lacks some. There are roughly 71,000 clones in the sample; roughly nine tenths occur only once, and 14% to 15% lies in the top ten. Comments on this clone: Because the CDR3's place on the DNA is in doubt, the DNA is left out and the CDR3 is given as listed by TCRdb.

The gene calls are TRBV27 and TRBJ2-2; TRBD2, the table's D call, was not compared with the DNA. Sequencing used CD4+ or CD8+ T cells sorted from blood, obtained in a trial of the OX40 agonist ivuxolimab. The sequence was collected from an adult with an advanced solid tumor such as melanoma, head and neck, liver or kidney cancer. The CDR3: CASSLGTGEAGELFF.